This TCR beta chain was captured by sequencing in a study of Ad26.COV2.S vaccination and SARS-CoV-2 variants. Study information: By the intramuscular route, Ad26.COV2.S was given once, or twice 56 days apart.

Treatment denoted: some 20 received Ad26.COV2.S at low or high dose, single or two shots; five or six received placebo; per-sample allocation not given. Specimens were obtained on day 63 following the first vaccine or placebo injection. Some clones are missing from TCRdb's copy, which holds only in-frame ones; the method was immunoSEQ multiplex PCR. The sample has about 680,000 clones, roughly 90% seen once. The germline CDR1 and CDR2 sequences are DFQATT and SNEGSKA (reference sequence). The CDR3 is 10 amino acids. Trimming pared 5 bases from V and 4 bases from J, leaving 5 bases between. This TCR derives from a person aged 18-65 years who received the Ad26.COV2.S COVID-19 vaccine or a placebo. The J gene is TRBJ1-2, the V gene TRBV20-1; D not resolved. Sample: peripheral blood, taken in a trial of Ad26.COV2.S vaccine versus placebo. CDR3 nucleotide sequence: TGCAGTGCTGCTAGCTATGGCTACACCTTC. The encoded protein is CSAASYGYTF.